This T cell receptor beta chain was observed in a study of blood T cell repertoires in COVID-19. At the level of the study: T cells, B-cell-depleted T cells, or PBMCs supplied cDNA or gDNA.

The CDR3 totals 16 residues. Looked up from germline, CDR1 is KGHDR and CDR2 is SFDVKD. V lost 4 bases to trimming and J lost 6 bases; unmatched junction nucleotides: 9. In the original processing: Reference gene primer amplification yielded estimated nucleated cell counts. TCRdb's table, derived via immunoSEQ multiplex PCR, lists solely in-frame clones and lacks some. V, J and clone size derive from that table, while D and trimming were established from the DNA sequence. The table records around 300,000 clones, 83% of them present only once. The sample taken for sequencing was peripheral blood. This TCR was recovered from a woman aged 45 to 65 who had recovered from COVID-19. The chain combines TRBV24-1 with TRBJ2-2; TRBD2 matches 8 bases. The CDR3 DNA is TGTGCCACCAGTGACGAAGCCGGGACTAGGGCCGGGGAGCTGTTTTTT. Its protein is CATSDEAGTRAGELFF.